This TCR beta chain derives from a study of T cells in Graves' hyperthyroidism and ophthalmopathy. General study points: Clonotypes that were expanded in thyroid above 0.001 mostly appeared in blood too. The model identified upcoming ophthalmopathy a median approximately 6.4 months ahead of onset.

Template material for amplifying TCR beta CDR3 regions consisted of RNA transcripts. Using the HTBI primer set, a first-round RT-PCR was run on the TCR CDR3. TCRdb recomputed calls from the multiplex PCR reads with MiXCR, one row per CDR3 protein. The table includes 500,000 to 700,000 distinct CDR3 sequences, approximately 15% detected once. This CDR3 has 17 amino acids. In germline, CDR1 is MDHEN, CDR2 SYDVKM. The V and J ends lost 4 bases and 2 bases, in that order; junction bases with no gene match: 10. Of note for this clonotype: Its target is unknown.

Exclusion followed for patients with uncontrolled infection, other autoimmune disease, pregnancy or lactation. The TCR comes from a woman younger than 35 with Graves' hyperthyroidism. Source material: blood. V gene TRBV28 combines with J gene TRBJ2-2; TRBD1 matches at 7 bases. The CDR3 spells CASSSPWGTANTGELFF. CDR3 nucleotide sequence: TGTGCCAGCAGTTCCCCCTGGGGGACAGCTAACACCGGGGAGCTGTTTTTT.